This T cell receptor beta chain was observed in a study of CD8 T cells in ankylosing spondylitis (TCRdb year 2017). Regarding the study in general: The study set out to find disease-linked TCR variants by profiling T cell receptor beta repertoires in ankylosing spondylitis patients and healthy donors. The whole study cohort included about a hundred healthy donors and 25 ankylosing spondylitis patients. Peripheral blood was sampled, and synovial fluid was additionally collected from ankylosing spondylitis patients. What the study reported, not specific to this receptor: A CD8+ phenotype was shown by the disease-linked clones, which were found at relatively low frequencies in peripheral blood. Some TCR beta motif variants had previously been reported in synovial fluid and blood of reactive arthritis patients, which suggested common disease-initiation mechanisms. The disease-linked clones were reported to be significantly enriched in matched synovial fluid samples from ankylosing spondylitis patients. A TCR beta motif of several highly homologous amino acid variants appeared characteristic of blood from ankylosing spondylitis patients.

Sequencing took place on an Illumina HiSeq 2500. Quantitative 5'-RACE with molecular barcodes was used to prepare TCR beta libraries. The study's own analysis went as follows. To identify disease-linked TCR variants, a new computational method was used, one built on a probabilistic model of VDJ rearrangement. Starting from the raw public reads, TCRdb applied fastp trimming at Q25, assembled clones with MiXCR and retained in-frame beta chains. Every CDR3 protein is listed once, alongside the most common genes and DNA of its rows. It is TCRdb's table, rather than the study itself, that gives the V and J calls and clone size. The sample data list some 250,000 distinct CDR3 sequences, and about 11% of these were observed just once. The ten top clones hold approximately 6.6% of the sample. Trimming removed 6 bases from V and 7 bases from J, leaving 12 bases between the germline ends. Taken from cysteine to phenylalanine, the CDR3 has 13 residues. The CDR3 DNA has 39 bases and is translated from base 1. CDR1 and CDR2 were assigned from the germline V gene as SGHAT and FQNNGV.

Remarks on this clonotype: Its antigen specificity is not known. No base quality values were provided; no much bigger clone lies one nucleotide off.

The clonotype comes from a male donor with ankylosing spondylitis or in good health (not recorded which). The V and J genes are TRBV11-2 and TRBJ1-4; the D gene is perhaps TRBD1, from 5 matching bases. Source material: blood, either unsorted or a sorted T cell fraction (not recorded which). The nucleotide sequence reads TGTGCCAGCAGTAAAGCCGGGGGTGAAAAACTGTTTTTT. This encodes CASSKAGGEKLFF.